This T cell receptor beta chain was identified in a study of CD8 T cells in ankylosing spondylitis. Study-wide results and limits: Made up of 7 to 9 highly homologous variants, a TCR beta motif appeared characteristic of ankylosing spondylitis blood. CD8+ by phenotype, disease-linked clones were relatively rare in peripheral blood.

A word on this clonotype: Its antigen is as yet unknown.

TCRdb independently ran MiXCR on the 5' RACE reads; one entry per CDR3 protein. This table has more than 500,000 distinct CDR3 sequences, roughly 5% appearing once. The length of the CDR3 is 14 residues. V was clipped by 3 bases and J by 4 bases, with 11 bases between them. Germline CDR1 and CDR2: MNHEY and SVGEGT. This TCR was recovered from a male donor with ankylosing spondylitis. Source material: blood, either unsorted or a sorted T cell fraction (not recorded which). J is TRBJ2-3 and V is TRBV6-2 or TRBV6-3; D possibly corresponds to TRBD2 (6 bases). CDR3: CASSYGTSSDTQYF. DNA of the CDR3: TGTGCCAGCAGTTATGGGACTTCTTCAGATACGCAGTATTTT.